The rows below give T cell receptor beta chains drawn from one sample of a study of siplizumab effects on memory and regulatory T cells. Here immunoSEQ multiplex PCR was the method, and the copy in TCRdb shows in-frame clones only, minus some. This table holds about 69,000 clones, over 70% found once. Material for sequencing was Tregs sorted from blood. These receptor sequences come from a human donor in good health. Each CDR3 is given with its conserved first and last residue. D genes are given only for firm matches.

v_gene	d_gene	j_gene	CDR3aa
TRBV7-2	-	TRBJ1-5	CASSSSQDPRPQHF
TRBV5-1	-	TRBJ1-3	CASSLVESSNSGNTIYF
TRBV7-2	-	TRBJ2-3	CASSLGSGQRTDTQYF
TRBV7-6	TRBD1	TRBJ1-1	CASTFWGQGMNTEAFF
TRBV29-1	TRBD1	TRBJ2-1	CSAKGAGEQFF
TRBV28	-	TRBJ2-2	CASRPQNTGELFF
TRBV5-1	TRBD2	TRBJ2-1	CASSLEGSGSYNEQFF
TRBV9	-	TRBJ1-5	CASSTRDGQPQHF
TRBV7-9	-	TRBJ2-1	CASSKGVYNEQFF
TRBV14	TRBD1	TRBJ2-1	CASSQRGQGYDNEQFF
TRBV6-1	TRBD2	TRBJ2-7	CASPPPGLAGEAYF
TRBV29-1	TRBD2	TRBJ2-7	CSGSAGVSYEQYF
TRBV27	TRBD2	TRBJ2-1	CASRGGLADYNEQFF
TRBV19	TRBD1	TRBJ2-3	CASSLLPGQADTQYF
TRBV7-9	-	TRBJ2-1	CASSLEGTSYNEQFF
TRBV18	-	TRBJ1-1	CASSPLGIGNTEAFF
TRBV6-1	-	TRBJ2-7	CASSFTLYEQYF
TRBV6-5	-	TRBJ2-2	CASSYSKFWDTGELFF
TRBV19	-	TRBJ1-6	CASSTLPGDRLHF
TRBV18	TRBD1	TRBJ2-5	CASSRRGTGGEETQYF
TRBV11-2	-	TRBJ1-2	CASSSGSGYTF
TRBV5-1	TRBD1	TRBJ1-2	CASRLIGQGYGYTF
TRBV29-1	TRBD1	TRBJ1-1	CSVERLRGHTEAFF
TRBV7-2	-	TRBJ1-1	CASSLQSGLTEAFF
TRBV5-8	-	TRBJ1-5	CASSLRQMGYSNQPQHF
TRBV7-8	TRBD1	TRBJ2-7	CASKLRQGRYEQYF
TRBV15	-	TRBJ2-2	CATSPTVGELFF
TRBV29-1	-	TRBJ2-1	CSVDGSSYNEQFF
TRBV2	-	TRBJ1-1	CASSVGQRNTEAFF
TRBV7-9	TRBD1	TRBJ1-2	CASSSWTGVVYGYTF
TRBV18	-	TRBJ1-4	CASSVQGEKLFF
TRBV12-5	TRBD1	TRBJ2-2	CASGASGTGAAGELFF
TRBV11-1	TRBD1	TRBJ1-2	CASSHRGGAGYGYTF